Each of the 14 T cell receptor beta chains below was sequenced from the same sample in a study of shared clonotypes between healthy human individuals. Naive-designated CD8 cells lacked CD45RO, were positively enriched for CCR7, and omitted terminally differentiated effector memory CD45RA+ cells. TCRdb's table, derived via immunoSEQ multiplex PCR, lists solely in-frame clones and lacks some. The data contain 2 million to 2.5 million clones, around 93% of them seen just once; the ten biggest clones take up more than 1.5%. The specimen was naive CD8+ T cells from PBMCs. These receptors originate from a man aged 18 to 30 in good health. Some clones in this sample may be carry-over from other donors' samples.

The J gene is TRBJ2-1, the V gene TRBV13, with 8 bases identical to TRBD2. With V trimmed by 4 bases and J by 7 bases, 15 bases remained unmatched. CDR1 PRHDT and CDR2 FYEKMQ come from the germline V gene (reference sequence). There are 17 residues in the CDR3. This CDR3 is CASSSHYTGGRGNEQFF. The CDR3 coding sequence is TGTGCCAGCAGCTCCCATTACACGGGAGGGCGTGGGAATGAGCAGTTCTTC.

The chain carries TRBV27 and TRBJ1-5; D is uncertain. V lost 5 bases and J lost 0, with 14 bases in between. There are 16 residues in the CDR3. Germline V gives CDR1 MNHEY, CDR2 SMNVEV (reference sequence). CDR3 loop: CASSIGSGSSNQPQHF. Written as DNA, the CDR3 is TGTGCCAGCAGTATAGGCAGCGGCTCTAGCAATCAGCCCCAGCATTTT.

The J gene is TRBJ1-5, the V gene TRBV19, with 7 bases identical to TRBD1. This CDR3 is 15 amino acids long. Germline loops: CDR1 LNHDA, CDR2 SQIVND (reference sequence). Unmatched junction bases numbered 7, after V lost 5 bases and J lost 3 bases. CDR3 sequence (DNA): TGTGCCAGTAGTTTGACAGGGCGACCCAATCAGCCCCAGCATTTT. Residues: CASSLTGRPNQPQHF.

The rearrangement links TRBV11-2 to TRBJ2-7; 8 nucleotides agree with TRBD2. This CDR3 spans 13 amino acids. Germline lookup yields CDR1 SGHAT and CDR2 FQNNGV. V gave up 5 bases and J gave up 3 bases; unmatched junction bases: 3. The CDR3 bases are TGTGCCAGCAGCGTCGGGACTAGCTACGAGCAGTACTTC. Translating it yields CASSVGTSYEQYF.

CDR3 region: CASSSRDSRNEKLFF. In DNA, the CDR3 is TGTGCCAGCAGCTCGAGGGACAGCCGTAATGAAAAACTGTTTTTT. This chain uses TRBV7-9 with TRBJ1-4; 7 bases are shared with TRBD1. Trimming took 4 bases from V and 4 from J; bases not matched to a gene: 6. The CDR3 is 15 amino acids. Germline CDR1 and CDR2: SEHNR and FQNEAQ (reference sequence). Combining the CDR3 with reference TRBV7-9 and TRBJ1-4 gives the whole variable domain DTGVSQNPRHKITKRGQNVTFRCDPISEHNRLYWYRQTLGQGPEFLTYFQNEAQLEKSRLLSDRFSAERPKGSFSTLEIQRTEQGDSAMYLCASSSRDSRNEKLFFGSGTQLSVL.

CDR3 bases: TGTGCCAGCAGCGTAGGACGGACTAGCGGCAACAATGAGCAGTTCTTC. Protein product: CASSVGRTSGNNEQFF. The chain combines TRBV9 with TRBJ2-1; 10 positions agree with TRBD2. Germline-derived CDR1 and CDR2 are SGDLS and YYNGEE. The CDR3 is 16 amino acids. V trimming: 0 bases; J trimming: 5 bases; junction bases outside the gene matches: 5.

V is TRBV15 and J is TRBJ2-7, with D possibly TRBD1 on 6 matching bases. The CDR3 runs 14 residues. V was clipped by 4 bases and J by 0 bases, with 10 bases between them. Germline CDR1 reads LNHNV; CDR2 reads YYDKDF (reference sequence). The CDR3 region has the DNA TGTGCCACCAGCAATACAGGGAGCTCCTACGAGCAGTACTTC. It yields the protein CATSNTGSSYEQYF.

V is TRBV19 and J is TRBJ1-5; possibly TRBD1 for D (6 bases). From germline, CDR1 is LNHDA and CDR2 SQIVND (reference sequence). CDR3 size: 14 residues. V lost 5 bases, J lost 5 bases, and 13 bases lay in between. CDR3 coding DNA: TGTGCCAGTAGTCCACAGGGTACGGATCAGCCCCAGCATTTT. Protein product: CASSPQGTDQPQHF.

Comments on this clone: At the DNA level, this CDR3 is encoded by other sequences in the same sample as well. The J gene is TRBJ2-4, the V gene TRBV11-3; D is undetermined. CDR3 length: 13 residues. Germline loops: CDR1 SGHNT, CDR2 YENEEA. V was cut by 2 bases and J by 5 bases, with 7 bases left in between. The DNA for the CDR3 is TGTGCCAGCAGCTTACCTGGGGAAAACATTCAGTACTTC. It yields the protein CASSLPGENIQYF.

J is TRBJ2-7 and V is TRBV29-1; the D gene is possibly TRBD2 (5 bases). V was cut by 7 bases and J by 5 bases, with 15 bases left in between. Germline loops: CDR1 SQVTM, CDR2 ANQGSEA. The CDR3 is 12 residues long. CDR3 region: CSALVAGHEQYF. CDR3 nucleotides: TGCAGCGCCCTCGTTGCGGGCCACGAGCAGTACTTC.

The chain carries TRBV10-2 and TRBJ2-1; perhaps TRBD2 as D (6 bases). The CDR3 runs 16 residues. V lost 5 bases, J lost 7 bases, and 21 bases lay in between. Germline loops: CDR1 WSHSY, CDR2 SAAADI. The CDR3 protein is CASSPLTGVIWNEQFF. Written as DNA, the CDR3 is TGCGCCAGCAGTCCCCTTACGGGAGTAATTTGGAATGAGCAGTTCTTC.

This clone is a singleton in its sample. This chain uses TRBV28 with TRBJ2-7; unclear D gene. Per germline, CDR1 MDHEN and CDR2 SYDVKM. The CDR3 has 14 amino acids. V was clipped by 3 bases and J by 4 bases, with 13 bases between them. CDR3 residues: CASSLADGSYEQYF. CDR3 DNA: TGTGCCAGCAGTTTGGCGGACGGAAGTTACGAGCAGTACTTC. Full variable domain (missing parts from reference TRBV28 and TRBJ2-7): DVKVTQSSRYLVKRTGEKVFLECVQDMDHENMFWYRQDPGLGLRLIYFSYDVKMKEKGDIPEGYSVSREKKERFSLILESASTNQTSMYLCASSLADGSYEQYFGPGTRLTVT.

The chain couples TRBV5-6 to TRBJ1-2; 8 positions match TRBD1. The J segment lost 8 bases and the V segment lost 4 bases, leaving 13 bases of the junction unmatched. CDR3 size: 15 residues. Looked up from germline, CDR1 is SGHDT and CDR2 is YYEEEE. CDR3 loop: CASSQGQGRSGGYTF. CDR3 bases: TGTGCCAGCAGCCAAGGACAGGGTCGAAGTGGAGGCTACACCTTC.

The V gene is TRBV19, the J gene TRBJ2-7, with 8 positions matching TRBD2. After removal of 3 bases from V and 6 bases from J, the junction contained 7 bases not matched to a gene. This CDR3 is built from 14 residues. Germline V gene data show CDR1 as LNHDA and CDR2 as SQIVND (reference sequence). This chain's CDR3 is CASSIQRERGEQYF. CDR3 sequence (DNA): TGTGCCAGTAGTATTCAGCGGGAGAGAGGCGAGCAGTACTTC.